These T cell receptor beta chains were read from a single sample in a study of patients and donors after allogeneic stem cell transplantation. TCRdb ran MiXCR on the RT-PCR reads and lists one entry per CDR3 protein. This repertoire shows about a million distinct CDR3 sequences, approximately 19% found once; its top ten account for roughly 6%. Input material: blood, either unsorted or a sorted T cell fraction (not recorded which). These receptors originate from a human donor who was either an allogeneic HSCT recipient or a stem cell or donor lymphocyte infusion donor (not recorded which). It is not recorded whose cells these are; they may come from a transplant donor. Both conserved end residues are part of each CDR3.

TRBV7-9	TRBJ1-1	CASSPNKGPEAFF
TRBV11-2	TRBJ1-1	CASSSYYTVALTNTEAFF
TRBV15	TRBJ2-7	CATSREGLAGYEQYF
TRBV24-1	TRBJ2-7	CATSDSDRTYEQYF
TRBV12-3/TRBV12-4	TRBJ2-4	CASSSEGGIINIQYF
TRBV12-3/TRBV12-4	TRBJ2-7	CASRGGKAYEQYF
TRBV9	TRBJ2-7	CASSVGITVYEQYF
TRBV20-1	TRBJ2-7	CSARADRGNEQYF
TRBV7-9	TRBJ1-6	CASSSRQGYSPLHF
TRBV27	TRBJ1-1	CASSLVLGRGETEAFF
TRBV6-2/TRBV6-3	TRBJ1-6	CASGDRASTSPLHF
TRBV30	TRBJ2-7	CAWSPWGGGYEQYF
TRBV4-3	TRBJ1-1	CASSLARMATEAFF
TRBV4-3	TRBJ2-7	CASSQIRDRAGDFYEQYF
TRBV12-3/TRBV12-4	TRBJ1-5	CASSPGQGGSQHF
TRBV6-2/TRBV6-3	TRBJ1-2	CASSPDLNYGYTF
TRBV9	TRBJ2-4	CASSSHRVAAKNIQYF
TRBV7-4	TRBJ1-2	CASSFSEITNYGYTF